Reported below is one TCR beta chain. TCRdb ran MiXCR on the 5' RACE reads and lists one entry per CDR3 protein. This table has about 73,000 distinct CDR3 sequences, almost 8% appearing once. CDR3 length: 12 amino acids. Looked up from germline, CDR1 is GTSNPN and CDR2 is SVGIG (reference sequence). Between the trimmed V and J ends, which lost 7 bases and 7 bases, there was a span of 13 bases. The data were taken from a study of T cells after yellow fever vaccination. The chain uses TRBV30 and TRBJ2-2, with D possibly matching TRBD1 (6 bases). The source is a man aged 25-45 years who received the YFV17D yellow fever vaccine. The sequenced sample was CD8+ T cells sorted from PBMCs, obtained on the day of the yellow fever booster vaccination. The chain's CDR3 is CASLIGGGELFF. Here the CDR3 DNA reads TGTGCCTCCCTAATAGGGGGCGGGGAGCTGTTTTTT.